This entry features one T cell receptor beta chain sequence. The target antigen is unknown. Each of the patients experienced relapse following autologous stem cell transplantation, and their brentuximab vedotin exposure differed. This entry belongs to a study of PD-1 blockade in classical Hodgkin lymphoma. Whole-study context: It was nivolumab at 3 mg/kg, given intravenously every 2 weeks, that patients received. Whole-study findings and limits: The origin of the repertoire differences remains undefined, with disease activity or prior therapy as possible causes. CD4+ TCR diversity rose significantly by C4D1, and CD8+ TCR diversity did not.

Using immunoSEQ multiplex PCR, the repertoire was profiled, and TCRdb retains in-frame clones only, with some absent. The data contain approximately 12,000 clones, less than 80% of them singletons. This CDR3 has 12 amino acids. Germline-derived CDR1 and CDR2 are ENHRY and SYGVKD. The V end lost 8 bases, the J end lost 0 bases, and 7 bases lay between the germline ends. The chain employs TRBV10-3 and TRBJ1-1; the D is unclear. The sequences come from peripheral blood mononuclear cells (PBMCs), collected at baseline. The source of this sequence is a human donor with classical Hodgkin lymphoma. The CDR3 sequence is CAIGGVNTEAFF. Here the CDR3 DNA reads TGTGCCATCGGCGGGGTGAACACTGAAGCTTTCTTT.